Shown below are 20 T cell receptor beta chains from a single sample sequenced in a study of blood T cell repertoires in COVID-19. Profiled with immunoSEQ multiplex PCR; TCRdb holds only in-frame clones, not every one. The table lists 350,000 to 550,000 clones, 75% to 90% of them singletons. The sequenced material came from PBMCs or T cells enriched from blood (not recorded which). The source is a man between 25 and 39 years old who had recovered from COVID-19.

The chain combines TRBV3-1 (or the pseudogene TRBV3-2) with TRBJ1-1, with D possibly being TRBD1 (6 bases). Germline CDR1 and CDR2: LGHDT and YNNKEL (reference sequence). Deletions cut 6 bases from V and 3 bases from J, with 14 bases between. This CDR3 comprises 14 residues. CDR3: CASRNRDGDTEAFF. CDR3 nucleotide sequence: TGTGCCAGCAGAAACAGGGATGGTGACACTGAAGCTTTCTTT.

The chain carries TRBV19 and TRBJ1-5; 7 bases align to TRBD1. This CDR3 region has 15 residues. CDR1 and CDR2 (germline): LNHDA, SQIVND (reference sequence). V lost 7 bases, J lost 4 bases, and 10 bases stayed unmatched. The CDR3 nucleotides read TGTGCCAGTACTGACAGGGCCTCCCTGAATCAGCCCCAGCATTTT. As protein: CASTDRASLNQPQHF.

This sequence joins TRBV10-2 and TRBJ2-7; 10 bases are a match to TRBD1. This CDR3 region has 15 residues. CDR1 WSHSY and CDR2 SAAADI come from the germline V gene. The V segment lost 2 bases and the J segment 1 base; nucleotides outside the gene matches: 2. This CDR3 reads CASSEGTGVSYEQYF. The CDR3 DNA sequence: TGCGCCAGCAGTGAGGGGACAGGGGTTTCCTACGAGCAGTACTTC.

CDR3 sequence reads: CASSLQAGGYGYTF. CDR3 DNA: TGTGCCAGCAGCCTGCAGGCCGGAGGCTATGGCTACACCTTC. V and J are TRBV5-5 and TRBJ1-2; D not certain. Trimming took off 4 bases at V and 4 bases at J, with 14 bases between the two ends. The CDR3 is 14 amino acids. CDR1 and CDR2 from the germline V gene are SGHKS and YYEKEE (reference sequence).

The V and J genes are TRBV4-1 and TRBJ1-5; 7 bases line up with TRBD1. Germline CDR1 and CDR2: MGHRA and YSYEKL. The CDR3 sequence is 16 residues long. Trimming removed 1 base from V and 9 bases from J; junction bases left unmatched: 12. CDR3 in amino acids: CASSQGAGTDIGPQHF. The CDR3 coding sequence is TGCGCCAGCAGCCAAGGAGCCGGGACAGATATAGGGCCCCAGCATTTT.

The genes are TRBV5-5 and TRBJ2-2, with 9 bases identical to TRBD1. V was clipped by 4 bases and J by 7 bases; unmatched bases: 11. CDR1 and CDR2 (germline): SGHKS, YYEKEE (reference sequence). The CDR3 is 16 residues long. The CDR3 nucleotides read TGTGCCAGCAGCCCCCGGGACAGGGCTGAGGTCGGGGAGCTGTTTTTT. The encoded protein is CASSPRDRAEVGELFF.

The chain couples TRBV18 to TRBJ2-2, with D uncertain. Trimming left V 3 bases short and J 1 base short, with 9 bases between. Germline loops: CDR1 KGHSH, CDR2 LQKENI. CDR3 length: 15 amino acids. DNA of the CDR3: TGTGCCAGCTCACCGTATCAGGAGAACACCGGGGAGCTGTTTTTT. Encoded protein: CASSPYQENTGELFF.

This sequence joins TRBV5-6 and TRBJ2-3; TRBD2 agrees at 12 bases. V gave up 3 bases and J gave up 3 bases; unmatched junction bases: 2. Germline loops: CDR1 SGHDT, CDR2 YYEEEE. The CDR3 is 15 residues long. The CDR3 DNA reads TGTGCCAGCAGCTCCCTAGCGGGAGGGACAGATACGCAGTATTTT. Translation: CASSSLAGGTDTQYF.

The chain recombines TRBV10-2 with TRBJ1-5; D is ambiguous. Germline CDR1 reads WSHSY; CDR2 reads SAAADI. This CDR3 spans 13 amino acids. V dropped 3 bases and J dropped 3 bases, with 6 bases sitting between them. The chain's CDR3 is CASSDQNNQPQHF. CDR3 DNA: TGCGCCAGCAGTGATCAAAACAATCAGCCCCAGCATTTT.

CDR3 region: CASSSTSGSSYEQYF. CDR3 nucleotide sequence: TGTGCCAGCTCATCCACTAGCGGGAGCTCCTACGAGCAGTACTTC. The chain recombines TRBV18 with TRBJ2-7, with 11 nucleotides matching TRBD2. Germline lookup yields CDR1 KGHSH and CDR2 LQKENI. CDR3 length: 15 residues. Unmatched junction bases numbered 3, after V lost 5 bases and J lost 0 bases.

The gene calls are TRBV18 and TRBJ2-3; D not resolved. The V gene's germline CDR1 is KGHSH and CDR2 LQKENI. The CDR3 runs 12 residues. V lost 3 bases, J lost 8 bases, and 9 bases lay in between. The CDR3 sequence is CASSPQPSTQYF. As DNA, the CDR3 is TGTGCCAGCTCACCTCAACCGAGTACGCAGTATTTT.

The chain employs TRBV9 and TRBJ1-1, with unresolved D. The CDR3 contains 13 residues. The germline V and J ends were trimmed by 3 bases and 0 bases, with 6 bases remaining between them. CDR1 is SGDLS and CDR2 is YYNGEE in the germline V gene. CDR3 protein: CASSAGMNTEAFF. DNA of the CDR3: TGTGCCAGCAGCGCGGGGATGAACACTGAAGCTTTCTTT.

The chain recombines TRBV30 with TRBJ2-3; 12 bases fit TRBD2. This CDR3 spans 15 amino acids. V lost 1 base to trimming and J lost 4 bases; unmatched junction nucleotides: 3. Germline V CDR1 and CDR2: GTSNPN, SVGIG (reference sequence). CDR3 in amino acids: CAWSGLAGDSDTQYF. The CDR3 DNA follows: TGTGCCTGGAGTGGACTAGCGGGAGATTCAGATACGCAGTATTTT.

This chain connects TRBV7-6 to TRBJ2-2; TRBD2 agrees at 7 bases. V was pared by 5 bases and J by 3 bases, with 9 bases of the junction left unmatched. The CDR3 loop spans 16 amino acids. Germline CDR1 and CDR2: SGHVS and FNYEAQ. DNA of the CDR3: TGTGCCAGCAGCAGGGAGACTAGCCGATACACCGGGGAGCTGTTTTTT. Its protein product is CASSRETSRYTGELFF.

The chain has TRBV12-5 and TRBJ2-3; the match to TRBD2 covers 10 bases. Germline assignment: CDR1 LGHNT and CDR2 FRNRAP. The trim removed 6 bases at V and 4 bases at J, leaving 10 bases unmatched. This CDR3 is 16 amino acids long. CDR3 DNA: TGTGCTAGTGGCCCCGGGACTAGCGACCCCCCAGATACGCAGTATTTT. Translating it yields CASGPGTSDPPDTQYF.

V is TRBV28 and J is TRBJ2-2; 9 bases are a match to TRBD1. Germline assignment: CDR1 MDHEN and CDR2 SYDVKM. There are 17 residues in the CDR3. The V gene end was trimmed by 2 bases and the J gene end by 7 bases; junction bases not matched to a gene: 11. The CDR3 nucleotides are TGTGCCAGCAGTTTACTGGGCACAGGGGGCTGGGTCGGGGAGCTGTTTTTT. Its translation: CASSLLGTGGWVGELFF.

This chain joins TRBV11-3 and TRBJ2-7; 7 positions match TRBD2. Losses at the gene ends were 6 bases for V and 3 bases for J; bases not matched to a gene: 11. CDR1 and CDR2 (germline): SGHNT, YENEEA. This CDR3 is 15 amino acids long. DNA of the CDR3: TGTGCCAGCAGTCCGGCGGGAGAGCCCAACTACGAGCAGTACTTC. Translation: CASSPAGEPNYEQYF.

V is TRBV4-1 and J is TRBJ1-6; 8 nucleotides line up with TRBD1. This CDR3 spans 15 amino acids. The germline CDR1 and CDR2 sequences are MGHRA and YSYEKL. V dropped 1 base and J dropped 8; count of bases not matched to a gene: 4. CDR3 in amino acids: CASSQAQGVDSPLHF. CDR3 coding DNA: TGCGCCAGCAGCCAAGCACAGGGGGTGGATTCACCCCTCCACTTT.

Written as DNA, the CDR3 is TGTGCCAGCACCCATGGAGGGATCAGAGATACGCAGTATTTT. Protein: CASTHGGIRDTQYF. V usage is TRBV6-5 and J usage is TRBJ2-3; weak D call: TRBD2 (6 bases). Per the germline V gene, CDR1 is MNHEY and CDR2 is SVGAGI. The CDR3 contains 14 residues. The germline V and J ends were trimmed by 7 bases and 5 bases, with 16 bases remaining between them.

The chain has TRBV2 and TRBJ1-5; D might be TRBD1 (5 bases). In germline, CDR1 is SNHLY, CDR2 FYNNEI. The V gene lost 3 bases and the J gene lost 6 bases, with 18 bases spanning the gap. The CDR3 consists of 16 residues. The CDR3 DNA is TGTGCCAGCAGTGAGGGGTATTGGCAGGGAATTCAGCCCCAGCATTTT. Residues: CASSEGYWQGIQPQHF.